Sequencing of this TCR beta chain was carried out in a study of vaccination effects on CD4 cells after COVID-19. Study summary: Samples collected post-vaccine were obtained a median of 72 days after the second dose. General study results and limits: Cross-reactivity toward common cold coronaviruses was confined to only 1 of 255 vaccine-induced clones in healthy vaccinees.

With the ViraFEST assay, the study expanded antigen-specific CD4+ T cells using viral peptide pools, then sequenced them. The culture ran for approximately 10 days, and then CD4+ T cells were isolated. Each participant was given two doses of one vaccine (BNT162b2 or mRNA-1273). Vaccinated recipients, who were negative for nucleocapsid antibodies, had no history of SARS-CoV-2 infection. Germline lookup yields CDR1 MNHEY and CDR2 SMNVEV (reference sequence). This CDR3 comprises 13 residues. The V end was cut by 5 bases, the J end by 5 bases, with 7 bases between. Clones were read by immunoSEQ multiplex PCR, and TCRdb kept only the in-frame ones, dropping some. The sample has some 29,000 clones, roughly 74% seen once. Comments on this clone: Its specificity is not known.

V and J are TRBV27 and TRBJ1-6; the D is unclear. The receptor was isolated from a human donor who received a COVID-19 vaccine. The sample consisted of CD4+ T cells from PBMCs cultured with HCoV-OC43 spike peptides, taken after COVID-19 vaccination. Subset given: HCoV-OC43 spike overlapping peptide pool stimulation. CDR3 nucleotides: TGTGCCAGCAGTATCCGACATAATTCACCCCTCCACTTT. This translates into CASSIRHNSPLHF.